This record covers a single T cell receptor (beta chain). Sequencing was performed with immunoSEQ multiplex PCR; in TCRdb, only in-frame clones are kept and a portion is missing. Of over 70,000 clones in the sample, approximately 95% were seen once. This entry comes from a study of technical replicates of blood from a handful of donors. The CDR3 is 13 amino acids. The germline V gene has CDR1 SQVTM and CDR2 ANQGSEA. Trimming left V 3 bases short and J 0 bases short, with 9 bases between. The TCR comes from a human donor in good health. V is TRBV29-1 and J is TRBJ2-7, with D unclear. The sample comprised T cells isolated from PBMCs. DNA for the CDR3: TGCAGCGTTGAGCCGCCAGGCTCCTACGAGCAGTACTTC. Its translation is CSVEPPGSYEQYF.